Given below is one TCR beta chain in context. No antigen is known for it. No base qualities exist here, and no much larger clone lies one base off it. The sample is drawn from a study of OX40 agonist ivuxolimab in advanced cancers. Background for the entire study: Ivuxolimab was a fully human IgG2 agonistic monoclonal antibody targeting the costimulatory receptor OX40 (CD134). Intravenous ivuxolimab was administered to patients every 2 weeks at six dose levels: 0.01, 0.1, 0.3, 1.5, 3 and 10 mg/kg. Of the roughly 50 dose-escalation patients, hepatocellular carcinoma was present in approximately 20, melanoma in approximately 15, renal cell carcinoma in 9 and head and neck cancer in 9. The dose-escalation cohort was almost 85% male with a mean age of approximately 60 years, ranging from roughly 20 to 80. Prior anti-PD-1, anti-PD-L1 or anti-CTLA-4 therapy was permitted, and checkpoint inhibitors had been received by 30% to 40% of dose-escalation patients. Three dose-escalation patients achieved partial responses, one with hepatocellular carcinoma and two with cutaneous melanoma. Peripheral TCRbeta sequencing was intended to test whether TCR sequence diversity was altered and clonal T-cell expansion was caused by ivuxolimab. The paper reports the monotherapy dose-escalation portion (N ≈ 50 patients) of the phase I ivuxolimab trial. Points the paper makes about the study in general: After ivuxolimab, more expanded clones were found on average in CD8+ T cells than in CD4+ T cells. At doses from 0.1 to 3.0 mg/kg, clonal expansion was seen in both CD4+ and CD8+ blood T cells between baseline and week 6. Low levels of normalized T-cell clonal expansion were also seen in some patients who did not respond. The antigen specificity of the clonally expanded peripheral T cells was not determined. Partial responders in the 0.1-3.0 mg/kg groups had among the lowest normalized peripheral clonal expansion, especially among CD8+ T cells.

Patients with a history of autoimmune disease or receiving systemic immunosuppression were excluded from the trial. Peripheral blood for TCR sequencing was drawn from every dose cohort at baseline, at cycle 4 day 1 and at cycle 7 day 1. The samples were drawn from a first-in-human, open-label, multicenter phase I dose-escalation trial of ivuxolimab. The trial enrolled adults with locally advanced or metastatic head and neck squamous cell, hepatocellular, melanoma or renal cell carcinoma. Before TCR sequencing, CD4+ T cells and CD8+ T cells were sorted from peripheral blood as separate populations. The CDR3 has 12 amino acids, counting the end cysteine and phenylalanine. Only CDR3 DNA is held: 36 bases, read in frame from base 1. Trimming at the junction amounts to 0 bases on V and 2 bases on J, and the germline ends lie 2 bases apart. Taken from the germline V gene (reference sequence), the CDR1 and CDR2 loops are SGHNT and YYREEE.

For sequencing of the TCRbeta CDR3 region, genomic DNA was extracted from the sorted cells. The immunoSEQ Assay was used to sequence the TCRbeta CDR3 regions. Sourced from immuneACCESS, this table was stored by TCRdb with only in-frame sequences that have V and J called. A share of the clones is absent; for the studies checked, an unresolved V gene accounts for under half, and the remainder has no known explanation. The sample contains tens of thousands of clones, 86% of them found a single time. The ten largest clonotypes hold over 1% of the sample. The receptor comes from an adult with an advanced solid tumor such as melanoma, head and neck, liver or kidney cancer. The sequence links TRBV5-4 to TRBJ2-5; the D gene cannot be resolved reliably. The starting material was CD4+ or CD8+ T cells sorted from blood, obtained in a trial of the OX40 agonist ivuxolimab. The bases are TGTGCCAGCAGCTTGGGGCAAGAGACCCAGTACTTC. Translated, it gives CASSLGQETQYF.